This T cell receptor beta chain was identified during a study of OX40 agonist ivuxolimab in advanced cancers. Across the whole study: The mean age was 60 years, ranging from about 20 to 79, with around four fifths of participants male. Study observations and caveats: At doses 0.1 to 3.0 mg/kg, CD4+ and CD8+ clones expanded.

Concerning this clone itself: Antigen specificity is unknown.

Sequencing used immunoSEQ multiplex PCR; TCRdb keeps in-frame clones, though not all of them. The table lists approximately 100,000 clones, around 85% of them singletons, with approximately 0.54% in the top ten. The sequences come from CD4+ or CD8+ T cells sorted from blood, collected in a trial of the OX40 agonist ivuxolimab. The clonotype originates from an adult with an advanced solid tumor such as melanoma, head and neck, liver or kidney cancer.

The CDR3 region is CASSFLLGQRYGYTF. The CDR3 DNA follows: TGTGCCAGCAGCTTCCTGTTGGGACAACGGTATGGCTACACCTTC. The J gene is TRBJ1-2, the V gene TRBV6-5; TRBD1 might be the D (6 bases). Germline V lookup: CDR1 MNHEY, CDR2 SVGAGI. With 6 bases removed from V and 5 bases from J, the gap between germline ends came to 19 bases. This CDR3 region has 15 residues.